A selection of T cell receptor beta chains follows, all from one sample in a study of T cell responses to AZD1222 COVID-19 vaccine. The repertoire was sequenced with immunoSEQ multiplex PCR; TCRdb's copy has only in-frame clones and lacks some. This table holds about 90,000 clones, 80% to 90% found once. The source was peripheral blood, collected on day 0 of MenACWY control vaccination. The receptors were sampled from an adult in good health. Both conserved end residues are trimmed from each CDR3. The order of the fields is V gene, J gene, D gene, CDR3 protein. A D gene is named only where the DNA matches it firmly.

>TRBV27|TRBJ2-7|TRBD2
ASSSGLAYEQY
>TRBV27|TRBJ1-6|-
ASSFNYGAVNSPLH
>TRBV6-5|TRBJ2-7|-
ASSLTVPTYEQY
>TRBV5-6|TRBJ1-1|TRBD1
ASTRTGRNTEAF
>TRBV9|TRBJ2-1|-
ASSLDGNNEQF
>TRBV5-5|TRBJ2-2|-
ASSLGTGRGDTGELF
>TRBV7-2|TRBJ1-3|-
ASSYSGGLYSSGNTIY
>TRBV11-2|TRBJ1-1|-
ASSLDPTVNTEAF
>TRBV6-1|TRBJ1-1|-
ASSEFGGLAVAF
>TRBV9|TRBJ2-7|-
ASSPQTASYEQY
>TRBV6-6|TRBJ2-6|-
ASSPWGLADSGANVLT
>TRBV30|TRBJ2-5|TRBD2
AWSSVSGVAETQY
>TRBV28|TRBJ1-1|TRBD1
ASSFGTGISEAF
>TRBV10-3|TRBJ2-7|-
AIRGNYEQY
>TRBV3-1/TRBV3-2|TRBJ2-1|-
ASSQRTTRGNEQF
>TRBV18|TRBJ1-5|-
ASSPAGTDQPQH
>TRBV27|TRBJ2-1|TRBD2
ASSQTWGGHNEQF
>TRBV5-8|TRBJ2-3|-
ASERTRGADTQY
>TRBV19|TRBJ2-3|TRBD2
ASKPSGGGTDTQY
>TRBV6-2/TRBV6-3|TRBJ1-5|-
ASSFPGLGNQPQH
>TRBV5-5|TRBJ2-5|-
ASSPGQGGKETQY
>TRBV7-2|TRBJ1-1|-
ASSWRGISNTEAF
>TRBV7-2|TRBJ2-1|-
ASSPRGAPSYEQF
>TRBV3-1/TRBV3-2|TRBJ1-2|TRBD1
ASSHPRTGPSNYGYT
>TRBV27|TRBJ2-1|-
ASSLLGPSFGTEQF